The T cell receptor beta chain described here comes from a study of vaccination and CD4 T cells after COVID-19. Study as a whole: Convalescent donors totaled six males and four females, including two who were Hispanic. Post-COVID draws followed diagnosis by a median around 92 days (range 35 to 161). Control cultures were given a CEFX pool, an HIV-1 Nef pool, or no peptide.

Germline CDR1 SGHDN, CDR2 FVKESK. This CDR3 has 13 residues. The germline V and J ends were trimmed by 4 bases and 0 bases, with 6 bases remaining between them. As to this clonotype: The antigen is undetermined.

The treatment is: approximately nine-day PBMC culture with coronavirus spike peptide pools or control peptides (ViraFEST assay). ViraFEST used peptide pools to expand antigen-specific T cells and subsequently sequenced their TCRs. Scientists ran DNA taken from cultured CD4+ T cells through the Oncomine TCR Beta short-read assay for sequencing. A single record per CDR3 protein comes from TCRdb applying MiXCR to the PCR reads. Of fewer than 15,000 distinct CDR3 sequences listed, roughly 28% are singletons. The clonotype comes from a human donor with COVID-19. The chain combines TRBV14 with TRBJ1-1; D unclear. Sequences were obtained from cultured CD4+ T cells from blood. The CDR3 loop reads CASSPRMNTEAFF. The CDR3 DNA sequence: TGTGCCAGCAGCCCCAGGATGAACACTGAAGCTTTCTTT.